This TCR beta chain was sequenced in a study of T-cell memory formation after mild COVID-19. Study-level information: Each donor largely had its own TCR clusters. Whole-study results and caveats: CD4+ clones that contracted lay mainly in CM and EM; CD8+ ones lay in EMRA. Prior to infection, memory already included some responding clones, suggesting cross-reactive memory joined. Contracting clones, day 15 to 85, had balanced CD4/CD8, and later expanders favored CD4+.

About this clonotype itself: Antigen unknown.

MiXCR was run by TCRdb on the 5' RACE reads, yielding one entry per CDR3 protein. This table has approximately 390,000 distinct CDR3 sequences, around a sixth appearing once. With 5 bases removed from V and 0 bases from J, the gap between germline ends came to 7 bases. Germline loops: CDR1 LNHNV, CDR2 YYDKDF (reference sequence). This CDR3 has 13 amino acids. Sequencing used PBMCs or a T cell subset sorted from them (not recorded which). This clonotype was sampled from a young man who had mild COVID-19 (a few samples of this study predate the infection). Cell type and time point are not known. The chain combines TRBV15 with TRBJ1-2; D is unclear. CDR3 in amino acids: CATSGTANYGYTF. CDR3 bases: TGTGCCACCAGCGGTACAGCTAACTATGGCTACACCTTC.